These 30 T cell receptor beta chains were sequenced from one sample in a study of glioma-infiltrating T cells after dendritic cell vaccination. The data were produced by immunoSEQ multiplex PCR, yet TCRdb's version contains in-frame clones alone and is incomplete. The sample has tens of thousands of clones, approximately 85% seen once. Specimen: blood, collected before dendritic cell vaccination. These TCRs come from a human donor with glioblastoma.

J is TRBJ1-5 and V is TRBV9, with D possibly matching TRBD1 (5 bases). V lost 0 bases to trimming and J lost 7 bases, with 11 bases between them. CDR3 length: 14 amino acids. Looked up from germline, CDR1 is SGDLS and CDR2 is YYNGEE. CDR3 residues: CASSVAGLDQPQHF. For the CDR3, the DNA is TGTGCCAGCAGCGTAGCAGGGTTGGACCAGCCCCAGCATTTT.

The CDR3 loop reads CASGLETHGSEQYF. The CDR3 bases are TGTGCTAGTGGTTTGGAAACTCACGGGAGCGAGCAGTACTTC. This chain links TRBV12-5 with TRBJ2-7, with TRBD2 as a possible D gene (6 bases). CDR3 length: 14 residues. The V end was cut by 1 base, the J end by 6 bases, with 13 bases between. Germline values: CDR1 LGHNT, CDR2 FRNRAP.

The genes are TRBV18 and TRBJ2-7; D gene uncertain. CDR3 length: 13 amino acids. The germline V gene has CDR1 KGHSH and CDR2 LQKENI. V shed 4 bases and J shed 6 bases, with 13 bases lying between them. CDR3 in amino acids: CASSLNYYGEQYF. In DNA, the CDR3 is TGTGCCAGCTCACTCAACTACTACGGCGAGCAGTACTTC.

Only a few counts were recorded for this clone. CDR3 protein: CASSLGLAGTDTQYF. CDR3 sequence (DNA): TGTGCCAGCAGTCTGGGGCTAGCGGGCACAGATACGCAGTATTTT. The J gene is TRBJ2-3, the V gene TRBV6-5; 7 positions match TRBD2. Unmatched junction bases numbered 6, after V lost 5 bases and J lost 1 base. The CDR3 has 15 residues. Germline V CDR1 and CDR2: MNHEY, SVGAGI.

CDR3 in amino acids: CASSLGQSSYNEQFF. The CDR3 DNA reads TGTGCCAGCAGCTTGGGACAAAGCTCCTACAATGAGCAGTTCTTC. The chain employs TRBV5-6 and TRBJ2-1; D is ambiguous. CDR1 and CDR2 (germline): SGHDT, YYEEEE. This CDR3 has 15 amino acids. Trimming left V 0 bases short and J 0 bases short, with 7 bases between.

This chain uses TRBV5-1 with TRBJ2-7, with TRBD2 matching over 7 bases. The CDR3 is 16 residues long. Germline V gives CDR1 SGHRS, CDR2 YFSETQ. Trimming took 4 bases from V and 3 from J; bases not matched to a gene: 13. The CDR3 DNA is TGCGCCAGCAGCGTAGGGTTGGGCGGGAGAAGCTACGAGCAGTACTTC. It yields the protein CASSVGLGGRSYEQYF.

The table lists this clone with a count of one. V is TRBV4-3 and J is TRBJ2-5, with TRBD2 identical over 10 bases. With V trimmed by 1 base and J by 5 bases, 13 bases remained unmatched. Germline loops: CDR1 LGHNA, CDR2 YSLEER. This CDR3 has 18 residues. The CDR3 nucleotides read TGCGCCAGCAGCCAAGGATCGTCTAGCGGGGGCCGGGGGGAGACCCAGTACTTC. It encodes CASSQGSSSGGRGETQYF.

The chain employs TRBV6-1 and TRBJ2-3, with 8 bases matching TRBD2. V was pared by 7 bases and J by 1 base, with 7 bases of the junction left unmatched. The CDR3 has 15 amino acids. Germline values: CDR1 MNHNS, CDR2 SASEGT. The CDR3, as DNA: TGTGCCAGCACCACGGGAGGGCGGGGCACAGATACGCAGTATTTT. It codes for CASTTGGRGTDTQYF.

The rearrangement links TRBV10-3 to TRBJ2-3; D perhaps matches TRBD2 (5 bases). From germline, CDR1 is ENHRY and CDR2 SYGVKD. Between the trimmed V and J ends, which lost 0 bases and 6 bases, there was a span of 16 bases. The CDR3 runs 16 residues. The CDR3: CAISESSGSAVDTQYF. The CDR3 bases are TGTGCCATCAGTGAGTCATCGGGTAGCGCGGTGGATACGCAGTATTTT.

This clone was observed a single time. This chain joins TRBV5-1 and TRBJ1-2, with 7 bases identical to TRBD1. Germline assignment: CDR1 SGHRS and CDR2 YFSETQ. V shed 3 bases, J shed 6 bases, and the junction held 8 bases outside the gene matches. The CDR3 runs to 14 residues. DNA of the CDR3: TGCGCCAGCAGCTACGACAGGGAGGACAATGGCTACACCTTC. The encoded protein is CASSYDREDNGYTF. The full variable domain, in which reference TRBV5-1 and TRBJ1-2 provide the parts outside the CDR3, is KAGVTQTPRYLIKTRGQQVTLSCSPISGHRSVSWYQQTPGQGLQFLFEYFSETQRNKGNFPGRFSGRQFSNSRSEMNVSTLELGDSALYLCASSYDREDNGYTFGSGTRLTVV.

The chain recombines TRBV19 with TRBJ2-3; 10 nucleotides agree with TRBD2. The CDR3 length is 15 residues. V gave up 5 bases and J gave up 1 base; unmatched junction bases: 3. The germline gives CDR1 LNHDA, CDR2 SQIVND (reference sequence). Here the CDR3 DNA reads TGTGCCAGTAGTGGCGGACTAGCGGGCACAGATACGCAGTATTTT. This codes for CASSGGLAGTDTQYF.

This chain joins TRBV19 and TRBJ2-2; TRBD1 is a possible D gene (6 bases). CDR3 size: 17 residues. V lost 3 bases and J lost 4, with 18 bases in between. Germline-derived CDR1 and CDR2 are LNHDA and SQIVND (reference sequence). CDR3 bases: TGTGCCAGTAGTATTCTGGGGCAGGGGTTGTCCACCGGGGAGCTGTTTTTT. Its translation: CASSILGQGLSTGELFF.

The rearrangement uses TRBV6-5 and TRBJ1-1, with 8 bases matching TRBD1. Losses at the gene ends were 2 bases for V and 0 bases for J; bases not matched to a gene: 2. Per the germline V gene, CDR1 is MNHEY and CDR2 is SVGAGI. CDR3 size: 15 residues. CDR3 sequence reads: CASSYGQGVNTEAFF. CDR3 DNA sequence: TGTGCCAGCAGTTACGGACAGGGTGTGAACACTGAAGCTTTCTTT.

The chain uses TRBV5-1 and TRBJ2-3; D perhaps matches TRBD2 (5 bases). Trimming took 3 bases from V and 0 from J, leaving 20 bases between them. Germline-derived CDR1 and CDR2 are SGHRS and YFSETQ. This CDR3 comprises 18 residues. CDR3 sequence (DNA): TGCGCCAGCAGCTCTGGACTTGTGGGTGGGAGAAGCACAGATACGCAGTATTTT. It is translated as CASSSGLVGGRSTDTQYF.

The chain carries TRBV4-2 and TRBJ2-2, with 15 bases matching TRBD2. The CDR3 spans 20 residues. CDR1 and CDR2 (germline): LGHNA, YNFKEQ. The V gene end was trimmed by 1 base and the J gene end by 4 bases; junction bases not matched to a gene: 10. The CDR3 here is CASSQAAGLAGGRSTGELFF. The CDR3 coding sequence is TGTGCCAGCAGCCAAGCAGCGGGACTAGCGGGAGGCAGGAGCACCGGGGAGCTGTTTTTT.

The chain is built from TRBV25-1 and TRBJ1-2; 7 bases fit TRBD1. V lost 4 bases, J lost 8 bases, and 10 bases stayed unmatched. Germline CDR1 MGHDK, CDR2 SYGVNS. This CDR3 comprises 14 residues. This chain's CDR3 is CASSGGTVVWGYTF. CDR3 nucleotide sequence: TGTGCCAGCAGTGGGGGGACAGTCGTTTGGGGCTACACCTTC.

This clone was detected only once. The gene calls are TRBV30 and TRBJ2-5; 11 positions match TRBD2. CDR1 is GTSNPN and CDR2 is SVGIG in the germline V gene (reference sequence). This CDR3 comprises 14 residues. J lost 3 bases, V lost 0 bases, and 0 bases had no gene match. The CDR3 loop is CAWSVLAGEETQYF. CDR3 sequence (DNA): TGTGCCTGGAGTGTACTAGCGGGGGAAGAGACCCAGTACTTC. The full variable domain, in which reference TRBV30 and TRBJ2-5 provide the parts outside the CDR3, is SQTIHQWPATLVQPVGSPLSLECTVEGTSNPNLYWYRQAAGRGLQLLFYSVGIGQISSEVPQNLSASRPQDRQFILSSKKLLLSDSGFYLCAWSVLAGEETQYFGPGTRLLVL.

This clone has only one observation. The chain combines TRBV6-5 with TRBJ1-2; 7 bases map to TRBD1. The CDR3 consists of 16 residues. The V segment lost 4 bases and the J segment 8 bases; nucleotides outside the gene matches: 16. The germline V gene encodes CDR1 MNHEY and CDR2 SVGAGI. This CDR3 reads CASSSSSGTVHSGYTF. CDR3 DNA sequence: TGTGCCAGCAGTTCCTCATCCGGGACAGTCCACTCGGGCTACACCTTC.

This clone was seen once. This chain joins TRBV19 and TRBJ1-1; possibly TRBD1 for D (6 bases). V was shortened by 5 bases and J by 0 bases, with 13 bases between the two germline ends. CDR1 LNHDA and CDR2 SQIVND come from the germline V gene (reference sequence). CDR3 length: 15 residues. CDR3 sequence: CASSPSGHLNTEAFF. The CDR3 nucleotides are TGTGCCAGTAGTCCCTCGGGACACCTGAACACTGAAGCTTTCTTT.

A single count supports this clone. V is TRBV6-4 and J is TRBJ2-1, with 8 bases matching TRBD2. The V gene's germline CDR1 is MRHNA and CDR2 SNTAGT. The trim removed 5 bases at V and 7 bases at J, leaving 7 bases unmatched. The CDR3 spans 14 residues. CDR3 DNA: TGTGCCAGCAGTTTTACTAGCGGTGAGAATGAGCAGTTCTTC. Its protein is CASSFTSGENEQFF.

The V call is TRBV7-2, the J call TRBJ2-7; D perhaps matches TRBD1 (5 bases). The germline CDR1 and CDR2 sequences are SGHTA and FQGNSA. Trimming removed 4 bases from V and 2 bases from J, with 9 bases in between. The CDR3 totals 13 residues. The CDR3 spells CASSYKGTYEQYF. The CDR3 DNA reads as TGTGCCAGCAGCTACAAGGGGACCTACGAGCAGTACTTC. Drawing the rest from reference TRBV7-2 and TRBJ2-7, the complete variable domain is GAGVSQSPSNKVTEKGKDVELRCDPISGHTALYWYRQSLGQGLEFLIYFQGNSAPDKSGLPSDRFSAERTGGSVSTLTIQRTQQEDSAVYLCASSYKGTYEQYFGPGTRLTVT.

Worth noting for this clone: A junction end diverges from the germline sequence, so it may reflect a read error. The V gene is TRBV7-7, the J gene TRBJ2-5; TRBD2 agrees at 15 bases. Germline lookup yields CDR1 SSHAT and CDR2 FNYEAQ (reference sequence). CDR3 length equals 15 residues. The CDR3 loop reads CASSSGLAGGETQYF. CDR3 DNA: TGTGCTAGCAGCTCGGGACTAGCGGGAGGTGAGACCCAGTACTTC.

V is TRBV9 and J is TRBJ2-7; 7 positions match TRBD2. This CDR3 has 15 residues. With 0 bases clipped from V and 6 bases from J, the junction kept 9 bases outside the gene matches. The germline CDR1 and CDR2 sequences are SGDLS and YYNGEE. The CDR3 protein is CASSVGLAVDPEQYF. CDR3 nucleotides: TGTGCCAGCAGCGTAGGGCTAGCGGTCGACCCCGAGCAGTACTTC. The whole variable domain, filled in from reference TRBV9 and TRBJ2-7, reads DSGVTQTPKHLITATGQRVTLRCSPRSGDLSVYWYQQSLDQGLQFLIQYYNGEERAKGNILERFSAQQFPDLHSELNLSSLELGDSALYFCASSVGLAVDPEQYFGPGTRLTVT.

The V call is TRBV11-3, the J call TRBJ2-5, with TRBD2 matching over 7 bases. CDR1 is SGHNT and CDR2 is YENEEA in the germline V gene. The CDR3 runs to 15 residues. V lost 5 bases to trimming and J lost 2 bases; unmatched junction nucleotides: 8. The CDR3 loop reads CASSPTSGGQETQYF. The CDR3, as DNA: TGTGCCAGCAGCCCCACGTCGGGGGGACAAGAGACCCAGTACTTC.

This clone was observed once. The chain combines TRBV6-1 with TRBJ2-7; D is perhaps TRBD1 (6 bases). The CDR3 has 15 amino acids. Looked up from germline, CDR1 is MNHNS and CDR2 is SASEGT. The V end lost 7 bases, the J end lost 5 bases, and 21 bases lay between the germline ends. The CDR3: CASTLHGGPNDEQYF. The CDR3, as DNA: TGTGCCAGCACCCTCCATGGGGGCCCTAACGACGAGCAGTACTTC.

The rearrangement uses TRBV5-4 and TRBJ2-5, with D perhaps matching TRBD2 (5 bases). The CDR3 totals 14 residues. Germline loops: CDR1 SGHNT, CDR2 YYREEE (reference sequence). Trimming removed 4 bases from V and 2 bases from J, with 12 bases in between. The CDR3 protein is CASSPPGWQETQYF. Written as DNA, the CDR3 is TGTGCCAGCAGCCCGCCGGGGTGGCAAGAGACCCAGTACTTC.

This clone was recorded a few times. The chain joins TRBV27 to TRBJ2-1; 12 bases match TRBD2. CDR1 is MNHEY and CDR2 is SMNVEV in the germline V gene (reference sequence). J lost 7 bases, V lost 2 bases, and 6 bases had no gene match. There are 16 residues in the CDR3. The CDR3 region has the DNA TGTGCCAGCAGTTTACTCACTAGCGGGAGGTCGAATGAGCAGTTCTTC. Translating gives CASSLLTSGRSNEQFF.

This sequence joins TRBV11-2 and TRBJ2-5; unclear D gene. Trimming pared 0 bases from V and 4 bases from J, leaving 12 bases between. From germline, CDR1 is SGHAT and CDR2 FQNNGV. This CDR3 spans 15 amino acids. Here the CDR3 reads CASSLDGPQRETQYF. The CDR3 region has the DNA TGTGCCAGCAGCTTAGATGGGCCCCAACGAGAGACCCAGTACTTC.

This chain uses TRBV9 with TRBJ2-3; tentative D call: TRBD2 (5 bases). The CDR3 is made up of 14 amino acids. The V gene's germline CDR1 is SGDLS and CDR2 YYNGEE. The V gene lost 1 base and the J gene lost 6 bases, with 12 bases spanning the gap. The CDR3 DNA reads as TGTGCCAGCAGCGTAAGCGGACTCTCCGATACGCAGTATTTT. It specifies CASSVSGLSDTQYF. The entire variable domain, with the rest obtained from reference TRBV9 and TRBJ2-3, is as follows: DSGVTQTPKHLITATGQRVTLRCSPRSGDLSVYWYQQSLDQGLQFLIQYYNGEERAKGNILERFSAQQFPDLHSELNLSSLELGDSALYFCASSVSGLSDTQYFGPGTRLTVL.

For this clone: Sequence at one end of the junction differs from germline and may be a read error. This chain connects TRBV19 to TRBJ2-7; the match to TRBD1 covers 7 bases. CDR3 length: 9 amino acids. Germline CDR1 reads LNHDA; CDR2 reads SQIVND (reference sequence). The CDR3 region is CASRQQGSF. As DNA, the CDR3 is TGTGCCAGTAGACAACAGGGGAGCTTC.